These 30 T cell receptor beta chains share one sample of origin, sequenced in a study of shared T cell receptors in the human thymus (dated by TCRdb to the early 2020s). The library was built by means of the immunoSEQ multiplex PCR assay. This immuneACCESS table, as held by TCRdb, lists in-frame sequences with V and J called but not all clones. Of the missing ones, under half trace to an unresolved V gene in checked studies; the others have no known cause. The sample table contains about 400,000 clones; only one count was recorded for approximately 95% of them. The ten largest clones take up about 0.02% of the sample. Sequencing input: thymocytes. Receptors were obtained from a human donor.

The chain uses TRBV28 and TRBJ1-3; TRBD1 matches at 7 bases. Looked up from germline, CDR1 is MDHEN and CDR2 is SYDVKM. Losses at the gene ends were 8 bases for V and 8 bases for J; bases not matched to a gene: 15. The CDR3 length is 15 residues. As DNA, the CDR3 is TGTGCCAGCCTGGCCCGACAGGGAAAAGAATACACCATATATTTT. Protein product: CASLARQGKEYTIYF. Variable domain in full (rest from reference TRBV28 and TRBJ1-3): DVKVTQSSRYLVKRTGEKVFLECVQDMDHENMFWYRQDPGLGLRLIYFSYDVKMKEKGDIPEGYSVSREKKERFSLILESASTNQTSMYLCASLARQGKEYTIYFGEGSWLTVV.

The chain uses TRBV5-4 and TRBJ2-5, with D possibly matching TRBD1 (6 bases). The germline V gene encodes CDR1 SGHNT and CDR2 YYREEE (reference sequence). Trimming cost V 2 bases and J 3 bases, with 23 bases left between them. The CDR3 is made up of 18 amino acids. CDR3 DNA: TGTGCCAGCAGCTTCACTATTGATCAGGGGATCTCCAAAGAGACCCAGTACTTC. It is translated as CASSFTIDQGISKETQYF.

V and J are TRBV7-9 and TRBJ1-2; perhaps TRBD1 as D (6 bases). Trimming took off 4 bases at V and 5 bases at J, with 17 bases between the two ends. Germline values: CDR1 SEHNR, CDR2 FQNEAQ (reference sequence). The CDR3 contains 15 residues. The CDR3 bases are TGTGCCAGCAGCTCCGGGGGGGCAGTTGTGTATGGCTACACCTTC. It is translated as CASSSGGAVVYGYTF.

This clone was observed once. The genes are TRBV6-5 and TRBJ1-2; 12 bases align to TRBD1. CDR3 length: 15 residues. CDR1 and CDR2 (germline): MNHEY, SVGAGI. J lost 7 bases, V lost 4 bases, and 7 bases had no gene match. In nucleotides, the CDR3 is TGTGCCAGCAGTTGGGGACAGGGGGCGCGGAGTGGCTACACCTTC. Its protein is CASSWGQGARSGYTF.

The chain joins TRBV4-1 to TRBJ1-1; TRBD1 agrees at 7 bases. With 0 bases clipped from V and 4 bases from J, the junction kept 5 bases outside the gene matches. The CDR3 consists of 15 residues. Germline CDR1 and CDR2: MGHRA and YSYEKL. CDR3 amino acids: CASSQDRRGATEAFF. In DNA form, the CDR3 reads TGCGCCAGCAGCCAAGATCGCAGGGGGGCCACTGAAGCTTTCTTT.

The genes are TRBV5-4 and TRBJ2-3, with a possible D match to TRBD1 (6 bases). Germline V gene sequence: CDR1 SGHNT, CDR2 YYREEE (reference sequence). The CDR3 runs to 14 residues. V was pared by 2 bases and J by 2 bases, with 9 bases between. The CDR3 loop reads CASSLGGDTDTQYF. CDR3 DNA: TGTGCCAGCAGCTTAGGGGGAGACACAGATACGCAGTATTTT.

The gene calls are TRBV27 and TRBJ1-1; 10 bases match TRBD1. After removal of 5 bases from V and 2 bases from J, the junction contained 8 bases not matched to a gene. The CDR3 totals 16 residues. Germline CDR1 reads MNHEY; CDR2 reads SMNVEV (reference sequence). This CDR3 is CASSARQGAFNTEAFF. The CDR3 coding sequence is TGTGCCAGCAGTGCCCGACAGGGGGCGTTTAACACTGAAGCTTTCTTT.

This chain joins TRBV9 and TRBJ2-3; maybe TRBD1 (5 bases). Germline V CDR1 and CDR2: SGDLS, YYNGEE. This CDR3 is 18 amino acids long. V was cut by 7 bases and J by 0 bases, with 24 bases left in between. The CDR3 nucleotides are TGTGCCAGCGCGGCGACTTATCGCTGGGGCTTTAGCACAGATACGCAGTATTTT. Encoded protein: CASAATYRWGFSTDTQYF.

A single count supports this clone. The V call is TRBV28, the J call TRBJ2-3; D uncertain. The CDR3 has 13 amino acids. Germline CDR1 MDHEN, CDR2 SYDVKM. Trimming pared 2 bases from V and 2 bases from J, leaving 5 bases between. The CDR3 DNA follows: TGTGCCAGCAGTTTAGTGGTCACAGATACGCAGTATTTT. Translation gives CASSLVVTDTQYF.

The chain recombines TRBV30 with TRBJ2-5, with TRBD2 matching 10 bases. This CDR3 has 13 residues. Germline V lookup: CDR1 GTSNPN, CDR2 SVGIG (reference sequence). The CDR3 reads CAERAGGGETQYF. The CDR3 DNA reads as TGTGCTGAAAGAGCGGGAGGGGGAGAGACCCAGTACTTC. The full variable domain, completed using reference TRBV30 and TRBJ2-5, is SQTIHQWPATLVQPVGSPLSLECTVEGTSNPNLYWYRQAAGRGLQLLFYSVGIGQISSEVPQNLSASRPQDRQFILSSKKLLLSDSGFYLCAERAGGGETQYFGPGTRLLVL.

V gene TRBV6-6 combines with J gene TRBJ1-1; D gene uncertain. Germline CDR1 reads MNHNY; CDR2 reads SVGAGI (reference sequence). The CDR3 spans 15 residues. Trimming stripped 4 bases from V and 6 bases from J, with 18 bases between. The DNA of the CDR3 is TGTGCCAGCAGTTCCTCGAGTCGCCAGCCGTCTGAAGCTTTCTTT. It encodes CASSSSSRQPSEAFF.

The chain couples TRBV5-1 to TRBJ2-1, with TRBD2 matching 12 bases. J lost 10 bases, V lost 2 bases, and 10 bases had no gene match. CDR1 is SGHRS, CDR2 YFSETQ, per germline. This CDR3 is 16 amino acids long. In nucleotides, the CDR3 is TGCGCCAGCAGCTTATCCGGACTAGCGGGAAGTTACGAGCAGTTCTTC. Encoded protein: CASSLSGLAGSYEQFF.

The rearrangement joins TRBV6-4 to TRBJ1-1; D gene unclear. The CDR3 has 14 residues. CDR1 and CDR2 (germline): MRHNA, SNTAGT. V gave up 6 bases and J gave up 4 bases, with 15 bases separating them. The DNA for the CDR3 is TGTGCCAGCAGACCTCGGGAGGGAAGCACTGAAGCTTTCTTT. Translation: CASRPREGSTEAFF.

V and J are TRBV10-1 and TRBJ1-2, with TRBD1 identical over 10 bases. Germline CDR1 reads WNHNN; CDR2 reads SYGVQD (reference sequence). The V segment lost 2 bases and the J segment 8 bases; nucleotides outside the gene matches: 8. The CDR3 runs 15 residues. CDR3 sequence reads: CASSEGTGDSYGYTF. CDR3 DNA: TGCGCCAGCAGTGAGGGGACAGGGGATAGTTACGGCTACACCTTC.

The chain links TRBV7-9 to TRBJ1-3; no clear D gene. Germline-derived CDR1 and CDR2 are SEHNR and FQNEAQ (reference sequence). This CDR3 region has 16 residues. V was shortened by 2 bases and J by 0 bases, with 11 bases between the two germline ends. The CDR3 DNA is TGTGCCAGCAGCTTAAGGTTGGCCCTCTCTGGAAACACCATATATTTT. This gives the protein CASSLRLALSGNTIYF.

The rearrangement uses TRBV6-5 and TRBJ2-2; D unclear. Deletions cut 4 bases from V and 7 bases from J, with 13 bases between. There are 14 residues in the CDR3. Germline V gives CDR1 MNHEY, CDR2 SVGAGI. DNA for the CDR3: TGTGCCAGCAGTTTTACGCTCTGGGGCGGGGAGCTGTTTTTT. Protein sequence: CASSFTLWGGELFF.

V and J are TRBV27 and TRBJ1-1, with TRBD1 identical over 7 bases. The germline V gene has CDR1 MNHEY and CDR2 SMNVEV (reference sequence). The CDR3 length is 13 residues. The V and J ends lost 5 bases and 3 bases, in that order; junction bases with no gene match: 3. The CDR3 sequence: CASSGQVDTEAFF. The CDR3 coding sequence is TGTGCCAGCAGTGGACAGGTCGACACTGAAGCTTTCTTT.

J is TRBJ2-7 and V is TRBV7-2; the match to TRBD2 covers 8 bases. With 5 bases clipped from V and 2 bases from J, the junction kept 14 bases outside the gene matches. The CDR3 length is 17 residues. Germline V gene data show CDR1 as SGHTA and CDR2 as FQGNSA. The CDR3 spells CASSPGGSGIFPYEQYF. The CDR3, as DNA: TGTGCCAGCAGCCCCGGTGGTAGCGGGATTTTTCCCTACGAGCAGTACTTC.

The chain uses TRBV19 and TRBJ1-1; no firm D call. With 6 bases removed from V and 5 bases from J, the gap between germline ends came to 16 bases. The CDR3 loop spans 14 amino acids. Per germline, CDR1 LNHDA and CDR2 SQIVND (reference sequence). Here the CDR3 reads CASSPSGVGTEAFF. The CDR3 nucleotides are TGTGCCAGTAGCCCGTCCGGGGTGGGAACTGAAGCTTTCTTT.

The CDR3 coding sequence is TGTGCCAGCAGCTCGTCCCGGACAGGGTGCACTGAAGCTTTCTTT. Protein product: CASSSSRTGCTEAFF. The V call is TRBV7-9, the J call TRBJ1-1; 8 bases map to TRBD1. The CDR3 consists of 15 residues. With V trimmed by 4 bases and J by 4 bases, 8 bases remained unmatched. Germline assignment: CDR1 SEHNR and CDR2 FQNEAQ (reference sequence).

This chain uses TRBV5-6 with TRBJ1-5, with D hard to call. The V gene's germline CDR1 is SGHDT and CDR2 YYEEEE. The CDR3 runs 13 residues. The germline V and J ends were trimmed by 4 bases and 6 bases, with 11 bases remaining between them. This CDR3 reads CASSRGDFQPQHF. CDR3 in DNA: TGTGCCAGCAGCCGGGGAGATTTTCAGCCCCAGCATTTT.

The chain has TRBV18 and TRBJ1-2; a weak D match, TRBD1 (5 bases). Per the germline V gene, CDR1 is KGHSH and CDR2 is LQKENI. The CDR3 spans 14 residues. With 2 bases removed from V and 3 bases from J, the gap between germline ends came to 10 bases. CDR3 residues: CASSPSFRDYGYTF. CDR3 sequence (DNA): TGTGCCAGCTCACCATCGTTCAGGGACTATGGCTACACCTTC.

This chain joins TRBV4-1 and TRBJ1-5; D is perhaps TRBD1 (6 bases). The CDR3 covers 20 residues. The V and J ends lost 0 bases and 5 bases respectively, with 26 bases between them. Per germline, CDR1 MGHRA and CDR2 YSYEKL. The CDR3 nucleotides are TGCGCCAGCAGCCAAGATCAAGGGCTCTCCGGGCAGGGGAACGATCAGCCCCAGCATTTT. Its protein is CASSQDQGLSGQGNDQPQHF.

The chain carries TRBV6-6 and TRBJ2-7; 11 nucleotides line up with TRBD2. The germline gives CDR1 MNHNY, CDR2 SVGAGI (reference sequence). The CDR3 is made up of 16 amino acids. With 6 bases clipped from V and 2 bases from J, the junction kept 9 bases outside the gene matches. CDR3 in amino acids: CASSLTSGTTPYEQYF. As DNA, the CDR3 is TGTGCCAGCAGCCTGACTAGCGGGACAACTCCCTACGAGCAGTACTTC.

The chain links TRBV19 to TRBJ2-7; no firm D call. This CDR3 is 12 amino acids long. Germline V lookup: CDR1 LNHDA, CDR2 SQIVND (reference sequence). The germline V and J ends were trimmed by 4 bases and 4 bases, with 8 bases remaining between them. The DNA for the CDR3 is TGTGCCAGTAGTACGACCGAGTACGAGCAGTACTTC. Translating gives CASSTTEYEQYF. Using reference TRBV19 and TRBJ2-7 for the parts outside the CDR3, the full variable domain is DGGITQSPKYLFRKEGQNVTLSCEQNLNHDAMYWYRQDPGQGLRLIYYSQIVNDFQKGDIAEGYSVSREKKESFPLTVTSAQKNPTAFYLCASSTTEYEQYFGPGTRLTVT.

The rearrangement joins TRBV15 to TRBJ1-5; D is undetermined. V lost 0 bases and J lost 0, with 15 bases in between. Per germline, CDR1 LNHNV and CDR2 YYDKDF (reference sequence). The CDR3 is 18 residues long. The CDR3 nucleotides read TGTGCCACCAGCAGAGATTCGGAGCAGCCTTATAGCAATCAGCCCCAGCATTTT. It yields the protein CATSRDSEQPYSNQPQHF. Full variable domain (rest looked up from reference TRBV15 and TRBJ1-5): DAMVIQNPRYQVTQFGKPVTLSCSQTLNHNVMYWYQQKSSQAPKLLFHYYDKDFNNEADTPDNFQSRRPNTSFCFLDIRSPGLGDTAMYLCATSRDSEQPYSNQPQHFGDGTRLSIL.

The chain combines TRBV6-5 with TRBJ2-5; 11 nucleotides align to TRBD2. This CDR3 is built from 14 residues. Germline assignment: CDR1 MNHEY and CDR2 SVGAGI. The trim removed 8 bases at V and 5 bases at J, leaving 7 bases unmatched. CDR3 residues: CASGLAGGQETQYF. Written as DNA, the CDR3 is TGTGCCAGCGGGCTAGCGGGAGGACAGGAGACCCAGTACTTC.

The chain uses TRBV28 and TRBJ1-4, with 9 bases lining up with TRBD1. There are 17 residues in the CDR3. CDR1 and CDR2 from the germline V gene are MDHEN and SYDVKM. The ends lost 6 bases at V and 5 bases at J; junction bases unmatched: 13. CDR3 bases: TGTGCCAGCAGACCAATAGGGCTGGACAGGGGCAATGAAAAACTGTTTTTT. Protein sequence: CASRPIGLDRGNEKLFF.

This clone occurred once. The chain recombines TRBV27 with TRBJ2-1; tentative D call: TRBD1 (5 bases). CDR1 and CDR2 (germline): MNHEY, SMNVEV (reference sequence). The CDR3 spans 15 residues. V was cut by 3 bases and J by 5 bases, with 14 bases left in between. The CDR3 nucleotides read TGTGCCAGCAGTTTTGGTGCCAGGGTTAACAATGAGCAGTTCTTC. Amino acids: CASSFGARVNNEQFF.

V and J are TRBV29-1 and TRBJ2-5; 9 bases line up with TRBD2. Unmatched junction bases numbered 21, after V lost 5 bases and J lost 5 bases. Germline CDR1 SQVTM, CDR2 ANQGSEA. The CDR3 has 18 residues. The CDR3 is CSVPSGPLRLAGRETQYF. CDR3 coding DNA: TGCAGCGTTCCTTCGGGCCCCTTGCGGCTAGCGGGAAGGGAGACCCAGTACTTC.